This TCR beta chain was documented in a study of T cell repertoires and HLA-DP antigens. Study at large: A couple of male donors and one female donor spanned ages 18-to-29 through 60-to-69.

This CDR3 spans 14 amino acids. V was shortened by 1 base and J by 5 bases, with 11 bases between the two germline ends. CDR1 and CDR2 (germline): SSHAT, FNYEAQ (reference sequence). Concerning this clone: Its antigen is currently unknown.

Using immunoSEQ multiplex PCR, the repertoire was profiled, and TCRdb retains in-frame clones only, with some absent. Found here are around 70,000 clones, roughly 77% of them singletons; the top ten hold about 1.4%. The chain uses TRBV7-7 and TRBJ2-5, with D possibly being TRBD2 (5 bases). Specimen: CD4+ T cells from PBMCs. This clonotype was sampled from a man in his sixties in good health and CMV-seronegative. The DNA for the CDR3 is TGTGCCAGCAGCTTAGGCGCTAGCCGGGAGACCCAGTACTTC. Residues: CASSLGASRETQYF.